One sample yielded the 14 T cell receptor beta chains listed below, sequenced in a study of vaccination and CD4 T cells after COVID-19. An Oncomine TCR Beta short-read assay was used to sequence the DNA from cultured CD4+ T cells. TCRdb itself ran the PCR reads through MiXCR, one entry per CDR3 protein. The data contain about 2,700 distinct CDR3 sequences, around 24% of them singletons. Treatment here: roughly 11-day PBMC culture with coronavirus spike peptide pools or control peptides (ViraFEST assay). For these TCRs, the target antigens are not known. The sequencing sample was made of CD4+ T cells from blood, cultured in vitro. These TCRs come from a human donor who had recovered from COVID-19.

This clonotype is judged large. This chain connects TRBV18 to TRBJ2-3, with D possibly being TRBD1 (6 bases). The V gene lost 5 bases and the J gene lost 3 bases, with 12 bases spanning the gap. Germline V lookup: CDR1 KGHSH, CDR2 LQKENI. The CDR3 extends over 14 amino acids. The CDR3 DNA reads TGTGCCAGCTCAATTATCCAGGGGACAGATACGCAGTATTTT. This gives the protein CASSIIQGTDTQYF.

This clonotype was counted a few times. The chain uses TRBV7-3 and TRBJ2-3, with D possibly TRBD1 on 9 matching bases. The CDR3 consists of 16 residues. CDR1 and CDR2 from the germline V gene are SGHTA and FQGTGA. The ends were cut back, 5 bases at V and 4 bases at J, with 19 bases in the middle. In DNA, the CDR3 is TGTGCCAGCAGCCCGGGGGGGACAGGGAATCCAGATACGCAGTATTTT. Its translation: CASSPGGTGNPDTQYF.

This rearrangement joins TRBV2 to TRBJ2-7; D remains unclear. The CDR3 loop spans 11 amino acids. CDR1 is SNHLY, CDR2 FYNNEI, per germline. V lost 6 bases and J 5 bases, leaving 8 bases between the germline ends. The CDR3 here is CASSPYHEQYF. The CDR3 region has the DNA TGTGCCAGCAGCCCCTACCACGAGCAGTACTTC.

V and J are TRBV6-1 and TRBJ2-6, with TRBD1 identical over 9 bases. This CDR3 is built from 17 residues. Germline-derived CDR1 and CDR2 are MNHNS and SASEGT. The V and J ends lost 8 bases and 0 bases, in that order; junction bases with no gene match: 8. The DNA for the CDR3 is TGTGCCAGCGCCCTGGGACAGGGCCGCTCTGGGGCCAACGTCCTGACTTTC. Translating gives CASALGQGRSGANVLTF.

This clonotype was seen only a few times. The CDR3 DNA is TGTGCCAGCAGTTTAAAACGGGGACTAGCGGAGATCTACGAGCAGTACTTC. Translation gives CASSLKRGLAEIYEQYF. The chain couples TRBV28 to TRBJ2-7, with 11 bases aligning to TRBD2. V trimming: 2 bases; J trimming: 3 bases; junction bases outside the gene matches: 9. Germline CDR1 MDHEN, CDR2 SYDVKM. The CDR3 runs to 17 residues.

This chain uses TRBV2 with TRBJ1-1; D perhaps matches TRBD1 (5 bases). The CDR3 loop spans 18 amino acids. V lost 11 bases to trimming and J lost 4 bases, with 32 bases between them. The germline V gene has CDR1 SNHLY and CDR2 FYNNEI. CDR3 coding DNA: TGTGCCGGCGAATACGCCCCCGGGACGCCAACTCTGATCACTGAAGCTTTCTTT. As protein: CAGEYAPGTPTLITEAFF.

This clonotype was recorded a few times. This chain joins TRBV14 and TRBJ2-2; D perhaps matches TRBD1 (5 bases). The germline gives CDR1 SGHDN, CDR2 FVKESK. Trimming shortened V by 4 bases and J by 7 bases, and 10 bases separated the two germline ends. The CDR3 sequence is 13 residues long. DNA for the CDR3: TGTGCCAGCAGCCCATTTAGGGGCGGGGAGCTGTTTTTT. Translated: CASSPFRGGELFF.

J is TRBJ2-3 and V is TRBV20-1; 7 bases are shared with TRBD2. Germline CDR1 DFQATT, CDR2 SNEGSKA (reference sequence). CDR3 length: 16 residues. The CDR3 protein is CSKTTGGMGGTDTQYF. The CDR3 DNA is TGCAGCAAAACCACCGGGGGGATGGGAGGCACAGATACGCAGTATTTT.

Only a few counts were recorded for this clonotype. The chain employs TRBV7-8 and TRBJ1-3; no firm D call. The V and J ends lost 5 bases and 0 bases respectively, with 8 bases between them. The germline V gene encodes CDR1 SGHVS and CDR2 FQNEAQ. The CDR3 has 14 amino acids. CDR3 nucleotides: TGTGCCAGCAGCCCCCAGAGCTCTGGAAACACCATATATTTT. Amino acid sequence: CASSPQSSGNTIYF.

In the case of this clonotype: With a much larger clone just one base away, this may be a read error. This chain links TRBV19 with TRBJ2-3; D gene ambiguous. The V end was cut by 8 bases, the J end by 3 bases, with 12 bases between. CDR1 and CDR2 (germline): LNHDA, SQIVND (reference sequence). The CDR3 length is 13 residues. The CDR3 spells CASGNLVTDTQYF. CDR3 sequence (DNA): TGTGCCAGTGGTAATCTAGTGACAGATACGCAGTATTTT.

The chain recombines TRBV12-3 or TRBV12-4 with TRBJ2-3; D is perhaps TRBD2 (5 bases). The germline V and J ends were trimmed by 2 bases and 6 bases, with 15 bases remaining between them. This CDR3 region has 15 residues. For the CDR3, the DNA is TGTGCCAGCAGTTTAAGAACTAGTGGTAGCGATACGCAGTATTTT. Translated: CASSLRTSGSDTQYF.

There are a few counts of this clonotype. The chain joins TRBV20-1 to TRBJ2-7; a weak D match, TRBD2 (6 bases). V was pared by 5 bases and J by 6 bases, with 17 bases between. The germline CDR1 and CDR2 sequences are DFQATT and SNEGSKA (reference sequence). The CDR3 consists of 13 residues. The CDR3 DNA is TGCAGTGCTGGAGGGAGTCCCTTGTTCGAGCAGTACTTC. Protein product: CSAGGSPLFEQYF.

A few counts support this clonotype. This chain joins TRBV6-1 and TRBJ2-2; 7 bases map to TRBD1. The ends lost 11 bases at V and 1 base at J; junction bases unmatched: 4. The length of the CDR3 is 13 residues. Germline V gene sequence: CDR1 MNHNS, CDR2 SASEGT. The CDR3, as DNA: TGTGCCGGCCGGGACAGGAACACCGGGGAGCTGTTTTTT. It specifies CAGRDRNTGELFF.

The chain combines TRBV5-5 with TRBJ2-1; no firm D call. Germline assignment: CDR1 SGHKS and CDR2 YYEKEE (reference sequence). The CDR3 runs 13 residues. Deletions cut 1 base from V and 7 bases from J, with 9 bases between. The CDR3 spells CASSLLTGNEQFF. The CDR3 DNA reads TGTGCCAGCAGCTTGTTGACCGGGAATGAGCAGTTCTTC.